These 24 T cell receptor beta chains were sequenced from one sample in a study of blood T cell repertoires in COVID-19. Sequencing used immunoSEQ multiplex PCR; TCRdb keeps in-frame clones, though not all of them. The sample consists of about 190,000 clones, roughly nine tenths of them appearing once. The sequencing input was peripheral blood. Receptor source: a man aged 70-80 years with active or convalescent COVID-19.

The chain links TRBV18 to TRBJ2-1; tentative D call: TRBD2 (6 bases). The CDR3 runs to 16 residues. CDR1 and CDR2 (germline): KGHSH, LQKENI. V dropped 5 bases and J dropped 6 bases, with 20 bases sitting between them. In DNA, the CDR3 is TGTGCCAGCTCATCTCTTAGGGGTACTAGCAGCAATGAGCAGTTCTTC. Translated: CASSSLRGTSSNEQFF. Filled out from reference TRBV18 and TRBJ2-1, the complete variable domain reads NAGVMQNPRHLVRRRGQEARLRCSPMKGHSHVYWYRQLPEEGLKFMVYLQKENIIDESGMPKERFSAEFPKEGPSILRIQQVVRGDSAAYFCASSSLRGTSSNEQFFGPGTRLTVL.

V is TRBV2 and J is TRBJ2-1; 12 bases are a match to TRBD1. The junction had 10 bases not matched to a gene; V was cut back by 4 bases and J by 6 bases. Germline V gene sequence: CDR1 SNHLY, CDR2 FYNNEI. This CDR3 has 17 amino acids. Here the CDR3 DNA reads TGTGCCAGCAGTGGTTTTTCCGGGACAGGGGGCAGCAATGAGCAGTTCTTC. Residues: CASSGFSGTGGSNEQFF.

This chain connects TRBV7-6 to TRBJ1-6; TRBD1 matches 9 bases. In germline, CDR1 is SGHVS, CDR2 FNYEAQ. The CDR3 covers 15 residues. The junction had 7 bases not matched to a gene; V was cut back by 6 bases and J by 7 bases. The CDR3 region has the DNA TGTGCCAGCAGACAAGGGACAGGGAACAATTCACCCCTCCACTTT. Translating gives CASRQGTGNNSPLHF.

The rearrangement uses TRBV10-3 and TRBJ2-7; D possibly corresponds to TRBD1 (6 bases). Germline values: CDR1 ENHRY, CDR2 SYGVKD. The CDR3 is 13 amino acids. Deletions cut 6 bases from V and 5 bases from J, with 14 bases between. CDR3 sequence reads: CAIRDSSKNEQYF. For the CDR3, the DNA is TGTGCCATCAGGGACAGTTCGAAGAACGAGCAGTACTTC.

This clone was observed a single time. The V and J genes are TRBV28 and TRBJ1-6; maybe TRBD1 (5 bases). V lost 6 bases to trimming and J lost 6 bases, with 12 bases between them. The CDR3 runs 14 residues. Germline assignment: CDR1 MDHEN and CDR2 SYDVKM. CDR3 nucleotides: TGTGCCAGCAGGGGCAGGGTTCCTAATTCACCCCTCCACTTT. This encodes CASRGRVPNSPLHF.

The rearrangement links TRBV19 to TRBJ2-3, with D uncertain. Germline assignment: CDR1 LNHDA and CDR2 SQIVND (reference sequence). Trimming stripped 8 bases from V and 0 bases from J, with 9 bases between. CDR3 length: 13 residues. CDR3 in DNA: TGTGCCAGTTCGGCCGGGAGCACAGATACGCAGTATTTT. It encodes CASSAGSTDTQYF.

The chain recombines TRBV11-2 with TRBJ2-7; no definite D call. There are 12 residues in the CDR3. Germline CDR1 SGHAT, CDR2 FQNNGV. Between the trimmed V and J ends, which lost 5 bases and 2 bases, there was a span of 7 bases. The CDR3 nucleotides are TGTGCCAGCAGCCTCTCGGCCTACGAGCAGTACTTC. It yields the protein CASSLSAYEQYF.

The rearrangement uses TRBV6-1 and TRBJ1-2, with TRBD1 as a possible D gene (5 bases). The CDR3 spans 18 residues. V was trimmed by 4 bases and J by 5 bases, leaving 26 bases between them. From germline, CDR1 is MNHNS and CDR2 SASEGT. In DNA form, the CDR3 reads TGTGCCAGCAGTGCCAGAGGCCGGGACTCCCGGGGGGAGTATGGCTACACCTTC. Amino acids: CASSARGRDSRGEYGYTF.

The chain is built from TRBV27 and TRBJ1-3; TRBD1 matches at 9 bases. The CDR3 sequence is 13 residues long. V was pared by 10 bases and J by 2 bases, with 3 bases of the junction left unmatched. Germline V lookup: CDR1 MNHEY, CDR2 SMNVEV (reference sequence). The CDR3 nucleotides read TGTGCCACCGGGACAGGGCCTGGAAACACCATATATTTT. This encodes CATGTGPGNTIYF.

The chain uses TRBV28 and TRBJ2-6; the match to TRBD1 covers 8 bases. The CDR3 runs to 18 residues. Germline CDR1 is MDHEN and CDR2 is SYDVKM. V dropped 6 bases and J dropped 3; count of bases not matched to a gene: 13. CDR3 in DNA: TGTGCCAGCAGCTATTTAGGACAGGGTTCTTTTGGGGCCAACGTCCTGACTTTC. The encoded protein is CASSYLGQGSFGANVLTF.

The rearrangement links TRBV24-1 to TRBJ2-1; D gene uncertain. Trimming removed 5 bases from V and 1 base from J, with 8 bases in between. This CDR3 is 14 amino acids long. CDR1 KGHDR and CDR2 SFDVKD come from the germline V gene. CDR3 sequence reads: CATSGRESYNEQFF. The CDR3 coding sequence is TGTGCCACCAGTGGCCGCGAGTCCTACAATGAGCAGTTCTTC.

The J gene is TRBJ1-6, the V gene TRBV5-4, with D possibly TRBD1 on 5 matching bases. Trimming took off 0 bases at V and 7 bases at J, with 5 bases between the two ends. The V gene's germline CDR1 is SGHNT and CDR2 YYREEE (reference sequence). The length of the CDR3 is 13 residues. The CDR3 nucleotides read TGTGCCAGCAGCTTGGGACAGAATTCACCCCTCCACTTT. Translated, it gives CASSLGQNSPLHF.

The V and J genes are TRBV2 and TRBJ2-2, with 7 bases that match TRBD2. The ends lost 6 bases at V and 1 base at J; junction bases unmatched: 2. The germline gives CDR1 SNHLY, CDR2 FYNNEI. This CDR3 has 14 residues. In nucleotides, the CDR3 is TGTGCCAGCAGGGGGACTATGAACACCGGGGAGCTGTTTTTT. It codes for CASRGTMNTGELFF.

The chain combines TRBV20-1 with TRBJ1-2, with 8 bases that match TRBD1. With 3 bases clipped from V and 7 bases from J, the junction kept 7 bases outside the gene matches. CDR3 size: 13 residues. Germline V gives CDR1 DFQATT, CDR2 SNEGSKA (reference sequence). The CDR3 loop reads CSASETGVGGYTF. CDR3 coding DNA: TGCAGTGCTAGTGAGACAGGGGTTGGTGGCTACACCTTC.

The chain recombines TRBV5-1 with TRBJ2-3; weak D call: TRBD1 (5 bases). Per germline, CDR1 SGHRS and CDR2 YFSETQ. With 10 bases removed from V and 2 bases from J, the gap between germline ends came to 20 bases. The CDR3 runs to 15 residues. The CDR3 DNA reads TGCGCCTCAGCAATTACGATACAGGACACAGATACGCAGTATTTT. It is translated as CASAITIQDTDTQYF.

The rearrangement joins TRBV7-2 to TRBJ2-1; 10 bases agree with TRBD2. Germline lookup yields CDR1 SGHTA and CDR2 FQGNSA. V lost 5 bases and J lost 6; bases outside the gene matches: 10. This CDR3 region has 16 residues. The CDR3 nucleotides read TGTGCCAGCAGCCCTCGATGGAGACTAGCGGGCAATGAGCAGTTCTTC. Its protein product is CASSPRWRLAGNEQFF.

The chain carries TRBV7-8 and TRBJ1-6, with D possibly TRBD1 on 6 matching bases. This CDR3 spans 16 amino acids. The V end lost 2 bases, the J end lost 5 bases, and 13 bases lay between the germline ends. Germline lookup yields CDR1 SGHVS and CDR2 FQNEAQ. The CDR3 loop is CASSLPPDRNNSPLHF. CDR3 in DNA: TGTGCCAGCAGCTTACCTCCGGACAGAAATAATTCACCCCTCCACTTT.

The genes are TRBV29-1 and TRBJ2-6; the D gene is possibly TRBD1 (5 bases). Trimming took 6 bases from V and 0 from J, leaving 6 bases between them. The germline CDR1 and CDR2 sequences are SQVTM and ANQGSEA. The CDR3 extends over 13 amino acids. Written as DNA, the CDR3 is TGCAGCGTAGGGGTCTCTGGGGCCAACGTCCTGACTTTC. This codes for CSVGVSGANVLTF.

The chain carries TRBV7-2 and TRBJ1-2; D gene uncertain. The CDR3 extends over 12 amino acids. Deletions cut 1 base from V and 6 bases from J, with 6 bases between. The germline CDR1 and CDR2 sequences are SGHTA and FQGNSA. The CDR3 loop is CASSLGGDGYTF. For the CDR3, the DNA is TGTGCCAGCAGCTTAGGGGGAGATGGCTACACCTTC.

DNA of the CDR3: TGTGCCACCAGCAGGGAACAGGGGGGGGGTCAGCCCCAGCATTTT. This translates into CATSREQGGGQPQHF. The chain couples TRBV15 to TRBJ1-5, with 8 bases lining up with TRBD1. CDR3 length: 15 residues. The germline CDR1 and CDR2 sequences are LNHNV and YYDKDF (reference sequence). V was clipped by 3 bases and J by 6 bases; unmatched bases: 7.

The V and J genes are TRBV18 and TRBJ1-3; 8 bases map to TRBD1. The trim removed 5 bases at V and 0 bases at J, leaving 9 bases unmatched. In germline, CDR1 is KGHSH, CDR2 LQKENI. The CDR3 totals 17 residues. The CDR3 coding sequence is TGTGCCAGCTCAACCCAGACAGGGGCCTTCTCTGGAAACACCATATATTTT. Protein: CASSTQTGAFSGNTIYF.

The CDR3 spells CAWRRRSSGNTIYF. The CDR3 nucleotides are TGTGCCTGGAGACGACGGAGCTCTGGAAACACCATATATTTT. This rearrangement joins TRBV30 to TRBJ1-3; D is ambiguous. V lost 3 bases, J lost 0 bases, and 9 bases lay in between. The V gene's germline CDR1 is GTSNPN and CDR2 SVGIG (reference sequence). The CDR3 totals 14 residues. Full variable domain (remainder filled in from reference TRBV30 and TRBJ1-3): SQTIHQWPATLVQPVGSPLSLECTVEGTSNPNLYWYRQAAGRGLQLLFYSVGIGQISSEVPQNLSASRPQDRQFILSSKKLLLSDSGFYLCAWRRRSSGNTIYFGEGSWLTVV.

This chain connects TRBV5-1 to TRBJ2-7; D gene ambiguous. Trimming stripped 1 base from V and 3 bases from J, with 8 bases between. This CDR3 region has 13 residues. Germline V gene sequence: CDR1 SGHRS, CDR2 YFSETQ. The CDR3 loop is CASSLNTHYEQYF. The CDR3 DNA reads TGCGCCAGCAGCTTGAACACCCACTACGAGCAGTACTTC.

The V and J genes are TRBV4-1 and TRBJ1-6, with unresolved D. The CDR3 is 12 amino acids. Looked up from germline, CDR1 is MGHRA and CDR2 is YSYEKL. V was clipped by 1 base and J by 9 bases, with 4 bases between them. CDR3 loop: CASSQVGSPLHF. The CDR3, as DNA: TGCGCCAGCAGCCAAGTCGGTTCACCCCTCCACTTT.